These 3 T cell receptor beta chains originate from one sample sequenced in a study of T cells expressing NK-cell markers. TCRdb re-called the 5' RACE reads and shows each CDR3 protein once, DNA omitted. This sample's clone table lists 440,000 or so distinct CDR3 sequences. The sequencing input was blood T cells: a sorted CD56 or NKG2C T cell subset, CD4+ or CD8+ T cells, or bulk PBMC T cells (not recorded which). Receptors were obtained from a woman between 18 and 70 years old in good health.

The chain combines TRBV6-5 with TRBJ1-6; with no DNA, the TCRdb D assignment of TRBD1 cannot be verified. Germline V gene sequence: CDR1 MNHEY, CDR2 SVGAGI. The CDR3 consists of 15 residues. The CDR3: CASSLTGFDNSPLHF.

V and J are TRBV28 and TRBJ2-7. This CDR3 contains 13 residues. In germline, CDR1 is MDHEN, CDR2 SYDVKM. CDR3 residues: CASSPTASNEQYF.

The J gene is TRBJ2-7, the V gene TRBV5-1; TCRdb returns TRBD1, unconfirmable since there is no DNA. The CDR3 loop spans 13 amino acids. Germline V gene lookup returns CDR1 SGHRS and CDR2 YFSETQ. The CDR3: CASSLQVGGEQYF.